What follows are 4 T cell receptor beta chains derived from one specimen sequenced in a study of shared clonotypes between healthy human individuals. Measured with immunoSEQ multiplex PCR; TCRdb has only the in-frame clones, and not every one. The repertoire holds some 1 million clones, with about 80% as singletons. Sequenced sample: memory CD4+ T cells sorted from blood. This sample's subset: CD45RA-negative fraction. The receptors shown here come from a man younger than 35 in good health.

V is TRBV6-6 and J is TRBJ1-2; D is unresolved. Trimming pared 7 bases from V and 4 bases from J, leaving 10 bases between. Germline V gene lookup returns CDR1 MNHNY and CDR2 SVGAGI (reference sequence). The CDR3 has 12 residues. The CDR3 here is CASTLAPYGYTF. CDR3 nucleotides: TGTGCCAGCACCTTGGCGCCCTATGGCTACACCTTC.

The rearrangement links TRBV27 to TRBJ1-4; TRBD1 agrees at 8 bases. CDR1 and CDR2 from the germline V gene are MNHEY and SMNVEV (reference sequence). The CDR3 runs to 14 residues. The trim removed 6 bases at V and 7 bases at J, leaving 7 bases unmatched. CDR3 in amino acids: CASRHGQGREKLFF. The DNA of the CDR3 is TGTGCCAGCAGGCATGGACAGGGTCGTGAAAAACTGTTTTTT.

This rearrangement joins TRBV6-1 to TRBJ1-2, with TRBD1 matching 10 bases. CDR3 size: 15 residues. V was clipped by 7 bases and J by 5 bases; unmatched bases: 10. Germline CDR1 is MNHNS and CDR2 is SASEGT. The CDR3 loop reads CASIPPEGQGYGYTF. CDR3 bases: TGTGCCAGCATTCCCCCCGAGGGACAGGGGTATGGCTACACCTTC.

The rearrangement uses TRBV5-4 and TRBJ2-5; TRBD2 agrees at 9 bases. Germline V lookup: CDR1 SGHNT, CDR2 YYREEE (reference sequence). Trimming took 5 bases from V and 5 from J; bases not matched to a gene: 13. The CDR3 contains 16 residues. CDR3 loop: CASSPGTSIWGETQYF. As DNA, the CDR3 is TGTGCCAGCAGTCCCGGGACTAGCATTTGGGGGGAGACCCAGTACTTC.